These 14 T cell receptor beta chains came from one sample sequenced in a study of T cells after posttransplantation cyclophosphamide. The table came from immunoSEQ multiplex PCR; TCRdb's copy has only in-frame clones and leaves some out. The table lists approximately 35,000 clones, with no singletons. The material sequenced was PBMCs. All receptors come from a woman in her 30s in good health and a related stem cell transplant donor.

The genes are TRBV30 and TRBJ1-2; 8 bases align to TRBD1. There are 13 residues in the CDR3. Trimming cost V 3 bases and J 5 bases; bases outside gene matches: 5. Germline assignment: CDR1 GTSNPN and CDR2 SVGIG (reference sequence). The CDR3 region has the DNA TGTGCCTGGAGCGCCGGACAGGGTTATGGCTACACCTTC. Amino acids: CAWSAGQGYGYTF.

This clone was found many times. The chain combines TRBV6-2 or TRBV6-3 with TRBJ1-1; 8 bases are shared with TRBD1. Germline V gene data show CDR1 as MNHEY and CDR2 as SVGEGT. The V segment lost 6 bases and the J segment 4 bases; nucleotides outside the gene matches: 4. The CDR3 length is 13 residues. CDR3 bases: TGTGCCAGCAGGCGTACAGGGGGCACTGAAGCTTTCTTT. It is translated as CASRRTGGTEAFF.

This clone has at least ten counts. The chain recombines TRBV7-2 with TRBJ1-3; 7 bases are shared with TRBD1. The V gene's germline CDR1 is SGHTA and CDR2 FQGNSA. The length of the CDR3 is 15 residues. V trimming: 5 bases; J trimming: 2 bases; junction bases outside the gene matches: 6. In nucleotides, the CDR3 is TGTGCCAGCAGCCCTCTCACAGGGGCTGGAAACACCATATATTTT. Translating it yields CASSPLTGAGNTIYF.

The sample holds many counts of this clone. CDR3 region: CASRAGSGELFF. CDR3 nucleotide sequence: TGTGCCAGCAGGGCAGGGTCCGGGGAGCTGTTTTTT. The chain uses TRBV2 and TRBJ2-2, with D perhaps matching TRBD1 (5 bases). Germline V gene sequence: CDR1 SNHLY, CDR2 FYNNEI. Trimming took off 6 bases at V and 6 bases at J, with 8 bases between the two ends. CDR3 length equals 12 residues.

This clone was seen at least ten times. This chain connects TRBV5-4 to TRBJ1-5; 11 bases map to TRBD1. Germline assignment: CDR1 SGHNT and CDR2 YYREEE (reference sequence). The V gene end was trimmed by 8 bases and the J gene end by 6 bases; junction bases not matched to a gene: 10. The CDR3 runs 15 residues. The CDR3 bases are TGTGCCAGGGGCCGGGACAGGGGGTTCGGTCAGCCCCAGCATTTT. This codes for CARGRDRGFGQPQHF.

This clone occurred many times. The chain couples TRBV10-2 to TRBJ2-1; 10 bases map to TRBD2. The ends lost 3 bases at V and 10 bases at J; junction bases unmatched: 3. Per germline, CDR1 WSHSY and CDR2 SAAADI. The CDR3 sequence is 13 residues long. CDR3 sequence reads: CASSEGSGGEQFF. The CDR3, as DNA: TGCGCCAGCAGTGAAGGTAGCGGGGGGGAGCAGTTCTTC.

The chain recombines TRBV29-1 with TRBJ2-5, with 8 bases identical to TRBD2. Looked up from germline, CDR1 is SQVTM and CDR2 is ANQGSEA. V lost 1 base, J lost 3 bases, and 10 bases stayed unmatched. This CDR3 has 16 residues. CDR3 coding DNA: TGCAGCGTTGAAGGCGTTAATGGGCGGGGGGAAGAGACCCAGTACTTC. Its translation is CSVEGVNGRGEETQYF.

This clone was recorded many times. V is TRBV6-1 and J is TRBJ1-1; D is unresolved. The germline V gene encodes CDR1 MNHNS and CDR2 SASEGT. The CDR3 is made up of 14 amino acids. Trimming shortened V by 2 bases and J by 3 bases, and 10 bases separated the two germline ends. CDR3 sequence reads: CASSEFGGDTEAFF. CDR3 nucleotide sequence: TGTGCCAGCAGTGAATTCGGCGGGGACACTGAAGCTTTCTTT.

Only a few counts were recorded for this clone. This chain links TRBV19 with TRBJ1-2; D is undetermined. Trimming pared 6 bases from V and 8 bases from J, leaving 13 bases between. Germline loops: CDR1 LNHDA, CDR2 SQIVND (reference sequence). There are 12 residues in the CDR3. CDR3 DNA sequence: TGTGCCAGTAGAGCAGTGGTACAGGGCTACACCTTC. Translating gives CASRAVVQGYTF.

This clone has at least ten counts. The rearrangement uses TRBV6-5 and TRBJ1-5, with D unclear. CDR3 length: 15 amino acids. V lost 6 bases to trimming and J lost 0 bases, with 12 bases between them. Germline values: CDR1 MNHEY, CDR2 SVGAGI. The DNA for the CDR3 is TGTGCCAGCAGGCCCGGGTTGACTAGCAATCAGCCCCAGCATTTT. Its translation is CASRPGLTSNQPQHF.

At least ten counts were recorded for this clone. The genes are TRBV13 and TRBJ1-2, with 7 nucleotides matching TRBD1. This CDR3 spans 15 amino acids. The germline V gene encodes CDR1 PRHDT and CDR2 FYEKMQ (reference sequence). The J segment lost 4 bases and the V segment lost 0 bases, leaving 5 bases of the junction unmatched. CDR3 sequence (DNA): TGTGCCAGCAGCTTAGGCCGGGGACAGCTCTATGGCTACACCTTC. It codes for CASSLGRGQLYGYTF.

This clone has a count of ten or more. V usage is TRBV6-5 and J usage is TRBJ2-6; 7 bases agree with TRBD1. V gave up 7 bases and J gave up 2 bases; unmatched junction bases: 5. The V gene's germline CDR1 is MNHEY and CDR2 SVGAGI. This CDR3 spans 15 amino acids. CDR3 sequence (DNA): TGTGCCAGCACCCAGACAGGGACTGGGGCCAACGTCCTGACTTTC. Protein product: CASTQTGTGANVLTF.

This clone has at least ten counts. The chain combines TRBV5-6 with TRBJ2-3, with D possibly matching TRBD1 (6 bases). The CDR3 contains 15 residues. Trimming pared 1 base from V and 2 bases from J, leaving 11 bases between. Germline CDR1 is SGHDT and CDR2 is YYEEEE. The CDR3 region has the DNA TGTGCCAGCAGCTTGCCAGGGGAGTTCACAGATACGCAGTATTTT. Translating it yields CASSLPGEFTDTQYF.

This sequence joins TRBV4-2 and TRBJ1-2, with TRBD1 matching over 10 bases. The CDR3 has 18 amino acids. Germline V gives CDR1 LGHNA, CDR2 YNFKEQ. V shed 0 bases and J 6 bases; nucleotides not matched to a gene: 13. The CDR3 DNA reads TGTGCCAGCAGCCAAGATCGGCGAATTCTGACAGGGGGCGATGGCTACACCTTC. Protein: CASSQDRRILTGGDGYTF.